Following are 27 T cell receptor beta chains from one sample sequenced in a study of cytomegalovirus exposure and HLA in healthy donors. In the PCR, 60 Vbeta and 13 Jbeta primers were used. Only in-frame clones appear in the TCRdb table, and some are missing; sequencing was by immunoSEQ multiplex PCR. The sample lists nearly 110,000 clones; over 70% were seen once. Sequences were obtained from PBMCs. These receptors all come from a man aged 25-45 years in good health and CMV-seronegative.

A note on this clone: One junction end disagrees with the germline gene, perhaps due to a read error. V gene TRBV6-1 combines with J gene TRBJ2-7, with TRBD1 matching 11 bases. CDR3 length: 15 amino acids. Germline CDR1 MNHNS, CDR2 SASEGT. CDR3 protein: CAGSVGQGAFNEQYF. The DNA of the CDR3 is TGTGCCGGCAGTGTAGGACAGGGGGCGTTTAACGAGCAGTACTTC.

This clone was counted a single time. The genes are TRBV9 and TRBJ1-5, with 9 positions matching TRBD1. This CDR3 comprises 15 residues. Germline V gene data show CDR1 as SGDLS and CDR2 as YYNGEE. V was pared by 5 bases and J by 6 bases, with 9 bases of the junction left unmatched. CDR3 loop: CASSATGGDGQPQHF. DNA for the CDR3: TGTGCCAGCAGTGCCACAGGGGGCGATGGTCAGCCCCAGCATTTT.

The CDR3 here is CASSLAKGSNYGYTF. CDR3 sequence (DNA): TGTGCCAGCAGCTTGGCGAAGGGGTCTAACTATGGCTACACCTTC. V gene TRBV5-4 combines with J gene TRBJ1-2; perhaps TRBD1 as D (5 bases). The germline V gene encodes CDR1 SGHNT and CDR2 YYREEE (reference sequence). This CDR3 has 15 residues. Trimming stripped 0 bases from V and 0 bases from J, with 9 bases between.

The V call is TRBV9, the J call TRBJ2-7; TRBD2 matches 10 bases. Losses at the gene ends were 4 bases for V and 2 bases for J; bases not matched to a gene: 6. The CDR3 runs to 15 residues. Germline V gene sequence: CDR1 SGDLS, CDR2 YYNGEE. CDR3 region: CASSIGTSVTYEQYF. For the CDR3, the DNA is TGTGCCAGCAGCATCGGGACTAGCGTAACCTACGAGCAGTACTTC.

The chain employs TRBV28 and TRBJ2-2; D is ambiguous. V was shortened by 6 bases and J by 5 bases, with 10 bases between the two germline ends. The CDR3 extends over 13 amino acids. Germline V lookup: CDR1 MDHEN, CDR2 SYDVKM. The CDR3 spells CASRLYRTGELFF. Here the CDR3 DNA reads TGTGCCAGCAGGCTATATCGGACCGGGGAGCTGTTTTTT. Looking up the rest from reference TRBV28 and TRBJ2-2 gives the full variable domain: DVKVTQSSRYLVKRTGEKVFLECVQDMDHENMFWYRQDPGLGLRLIYFSYDVKMKEKGDIPEGYSVSREKKERFSLILESASTNQTSMYLCASRLYRTGELFFGEGSRLTVL.

The chain employs TRBV9 and TRBJ1-3, with D possibly TRBD1 on 6 matching bases. This CDR3 contains 15 residues. Germline V gene data show CDR1 as SGDLS and CDR2 as YYNGEE. Between the trimmed V and J ends, which lost 1 base and 3 bases, there was a span of 11 bases. The CDR3 DNA follows: TGTGCCAGCAGCGTATCAGGGGCGGGTGGAAACACCATATATTTT. Amino acid sequence: CASSVSGAGGNTIYF.

This chain uses TRBV6-4 with TRBJ2-7; 10 nucleotides align to TRBD2. The V gene's germline CDR1 is MRHNA and CDR2 SNTAGT. Losses at the gene ends were 3 bases for V and 7 bases for J; bases not matched to a gene: 9. The CDR3 runs to 15 residues. The CDR3: CASSEHLAGAGEQYF. The CDR3 DNA sequence: TGTGCCAGCAGTGAACACCTAGCGGGGGCCGGGGAGCAGTACTTC.

The V gene is TRBV5-1, the J gene TRBJ2-7; the D gene is possibly TRBD2 (6 bases). CDR1 is SGHRS and CDR2 is YFSETQ in the germline V gene. The CDR3 runs to 15 residues. Trimming shortened V by 2 bases and J by 4 bases, and 16 bases separated the two germline ends. CDR3 in amino acids: CASSLEPGVAYEQYF. The CDR3 DNA follows: TGCGCCAGCAGCTTAGAACCGGGAGTGGCTTACGAGCAGTACTTC.

The chain uses TRBV4-1 and TRBJ1-2, with 8 positions matching TRBD1. Germline V gives CDR1 MGHRA, CDR2 YSYEKL. The CDR3 has 15 amino acids. The V gene end was trimmed by 4 bases and the J gene end by 8 bases; junction bases not matched to a gene: 12. The CDR3 coding sequence is TGCGCCAGCAGCCCCCTAGAAGGACAGGGTCGCGGCTACACCTTC. It specifies CASSPLEGQGRGYTF.

The chain carries TRBV6-5 and TRBJ1-2; 8 nucleotides agree with TRBD1. Germline CDR1 reads MNHEY; CDR2 reads SVGAGI. There are 16 residues in the CDR3. The junction had 7 bases not matched to a gene; V was cut back by 0 bases and J by 4 bases. CDR3: CASSYSGQGFPYGYTF. The CDR3 coding sequence is TGTGCCAGCAGTTACTCTGGACAGGGATTTCCCTATGGCTACACCTTC.

V and J are TRBV28 and TRBJ2-2; D is undetermined. The CDR3 consists of 13 residues. Deletions cut 3 bases from V and 5 bases from J, with 7 bases between. Germline loops: CDR1 MDHEN, CDR2 SYDVKM. CDR3 protein: CASSFRVTGELFF. CDR3 nucleotides: TGTGCCAGCAGTTTTCGTGTTACCGGGGAGCTGTTTTTT.

The chain joins TRBV5-5 to TRBJ2-3, with D perhaps matching TRBD2 (5 bases). CDR1 and CDR2 (germline): SGHKS, YYEKEE (reference sequence). V was clipped by 2 bases and J by 2 bases, with 9 bases between them. The CDR3 has 14 amino acids. The CDR3 sequence is CASSFLAYTDTQYF. CDR3 DNA sequence: TGTGCCAGCAGCTTCCTAGCCTACACAGATACGCAGTATTTT.

The rearrangement links TRBV7-3 to TRBJ1-2; 9 bases are shared with TRBD1. CDR3 length equals 14 residues. Germline V gene data show CDR1 as SGHTA and CDR2 as FQGTGA. After removal of 5 bases from V and 2 bases from J, the junction contained 3 bases not matched to a gene. CDR3 sequence reads: CASSRGTGNYGYTF. CDR3 bases: TGTGCCAGCAGCCGAGGGACAGGGAACTATGGCTACACCTTC.

Here the CDR3 DNA reads TGTGCCAGCAGTCCTTGGAGCGGGCGGTCCTACAATGAGCAGTTCTTC. Protein product: CASSPWSGRSYNEQFF. V gene TRBV2 combines with J gene TRBJ2-1; the D gene is possibly TRBD2 (6 bases). Trimming took 5 bases from V and 1 from J, leaving 15 bases between them. The CDR3 consists of 16 residues. CDR1 is SNHLY and CDR2 is FYNNEI in the germline V gene.

This chain connects TRBV2 to TRBJ2-1; possibly TRBD1 for D (6 bases). Germline V gene data show CDR1 as SNHLY and CDR2 as FYNNEI. The CDR3 extends over 13 amino acids. Trimming shortened V by 8 bases and J by 4 bases, and 12 bases separated the two germline ends. DNA of the CDR3: TGTGCCAGCGGGGCAGGGGCATACAATGAGCAGTTCTTC. The encoded protein is CASGAGAYNEQFF.

This clone was counted between two and nine times. This rearrangement joins TRBV6-5 to TRBJ2-7; TRBD1 matches 8 bases. The germline gives CDR1 MNHEY, CDR2 SVGAGI. J lost 6 bases, V lost 3 bases, and 10 bases had no gene match. The CDR3 length is 15 residues. The CDR3 region is CASSYTGTGNSEQYF. The CDR3, as DNA: TGTGCCAGCAGTTATACCGGGACAGGCAATTCCGAGCAGTACTTC.

The rearrangement joins TRBV2 to TRBJ2-1, with TRBD2 as a possible D gene (6 bases). The V gene lost 8 bases and the J gene lost 9 bases, with 23 bases spanning the gap. This CDR3 is built from 15 residues. Per the germline V gene, CDR1 is SNHLY and CDR2 is FYNNEI. CDR3 region: CASCPIFGGIIEQFF. DNA for the CDR3: TGTGCCAGCTGCCCGATCTTCGGCGGGATCATTGAGCAGTTCTTC.

This chain uses TRBV30 with TRBJ1-2, with D maybe TRBD1 (5 bases). Germline CDR1 GTSNPN, CDR2 SVGIG (reference sequence). Trimming removed 0 bases from V and 8 bases from J, with 19 bases in between. The CDR3 length is 15 residues. CDR3 sequence reads: CAWSVSTARWGGYTF. For the CDR3, the DNA is TGTGCCTGGAGTGTATCGACAGCCCGATGGGGCGGCTACACCTTC.

CDR3 loop: CAWRRAGEKLFF. In nucleotides, the CDR3 is TGTGCCTGGAGGCGGGCGGGTGAAAAACTGTTTTTT. The rearrangement uses TRBV30 and TRBJ1-4; D call uncertain. CDR3 length: 12 amino acids. Germline CDR1 reads GTSNPN; CDR2 reads SVGIG (reference sequence). V lost 3 bases, J lost 7 bases, and 9 bases lay in between.

The V and J genes are TRBV19 and TRBJ2-5; 10 bases align to TRBD1. Trimming removed 4 bases from V and 4 bases from J; junction bases left unmatched: 0. CDR3 size: 13 residues. Germline V gives CDR1 LNHDA, CDR2 SQIVND (reference sequence). For the CDR3, the DNA is TGTGCCAGTAGTAGGGACAGGGGAGAGACCCAGTACTTC. It yields the protein CASSRDRGETQYF.

The genes are TRBV7-9 and TRBJ2-1; 11 bases map to TRBD2. J was trimmed by 7 bases and V by 2 bases; bases with no gene match: 10. In germline, CDR1 is SEHNR, CDR2 FQNEAQ (reference sequence). The CDR3 contains 17 residues. CDR3 loop: CASSLSPVLAGANEQFF. The CDR3 DNA sequence: TGTGCCAGCAGCTTAAGCCCGGTACTAGCGGGAGCGAATGAGCAGTTCTTC.

This clone was counted once. The V and J genes are TRBV27 and TRBJ2-1, with D possibly matching TRBD2 (5 bases). The germline V and J ends were trimmed by 10 bases and 0 bases, with 7 bases remaining between them. The CDR3 is made up of 12 amino acids. The V gene's germline CDR1 is MNHEY and CDR2 SMNVEV (reference sequence). CDR3 region: CAIGGSYNEQFF. The CDR3 bases are TGTGCCATCGGAGGCTCCTACAATGAGCAGTTCTTC.

The chain has TRBV6-5 and TRBJ2-1; 8 bases fit TRBD2. V lost 2 bases and J lost 1; bases outside the gene matches: 1. The germline V gene encodes CDR1 MNHEY and CDR2 SVGAGI. CDR3 length equals 15 residues. CDR3 in amino acids: CASSYGTSSYNEQFF. The CDR3 DNA reads as TGTGCCAGCAGTTACGGGACTAGTTCCTACAATGAGCAGTTCTTC.

This chain joins TRBV4-1 and TRBJ2-1, with 10 bases that match TRBD2. V lost 2 bases and J lost 4; bases outside the gene matches: 8. The V gene's germline CDR1 is MGHRA and CDR2 YSYEKL. CDR3 length: 17 amino acids. The CDR3 DNA reads TGCGCCAGCAGCCAATTACCGACTAGCGGGTCTTACAATGAGCAGTTCTTC. It yields the protein CASSQLPTSGSYNEQFF.

The rearrangement joins TRBV2 to TRBJ2-2; unclear D gene. The CDR3 extends over 16 amino acids. Trimming removed 6 bases at V and 3 bases at J, with 17 bases between. Germline CDR1 reads SNHLY; CDR2 reads FYNNEI. The CDR3 DNA follows: TGTGCCAGCAGGGCAGACGGGTCCAAACACACCGGGGAGCTGTTTTTT. Residues: CASRADGSKHTGELFF.

The chain carries TRBV28 and TRBJ1-4; D unresolved. Per the germline V gene, CDR1 is MDHEN and CDR2 is SYDVKM. V dropped 9 bases and J dropped 0 bases, with 5 bases sitting between them. CDR3 length: 12 amino acids. The CDR3 DNA is TGTGCCAGTCTCGCAACTAATGAAAAACTGTTTTTT. It translates to CASLATNEKLFF.

The CDR3 is CASSIGTSATTDTQYF. The DNA for the CDR3 is TGCGCCAGCAGCATAGGGACTAGCGCCACGACAGATACGCAGTATTTT. This chain links TRBV10-1 with TRBJ2-3; 10 bases match TRBD2. J was trimmed by 3 bases and V by 6 bases; bases with no gene match: 9. This CDR3 comprises 16 residues. CDR1 is WNHNN and CDR2 is SYGVQD in the germline V gene (reference sequence).